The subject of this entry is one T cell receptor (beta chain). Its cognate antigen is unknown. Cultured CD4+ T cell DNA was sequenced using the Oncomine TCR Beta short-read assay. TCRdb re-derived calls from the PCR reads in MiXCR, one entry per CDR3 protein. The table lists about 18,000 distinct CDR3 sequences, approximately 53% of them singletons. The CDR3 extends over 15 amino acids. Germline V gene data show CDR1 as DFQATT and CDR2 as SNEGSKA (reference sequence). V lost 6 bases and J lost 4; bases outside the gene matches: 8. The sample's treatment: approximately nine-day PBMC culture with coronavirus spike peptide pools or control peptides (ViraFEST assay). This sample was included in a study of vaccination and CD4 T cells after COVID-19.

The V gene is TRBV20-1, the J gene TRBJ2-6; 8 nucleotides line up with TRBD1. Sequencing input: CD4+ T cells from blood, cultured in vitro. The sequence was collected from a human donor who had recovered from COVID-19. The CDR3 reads CSATDRGTGANVLTF. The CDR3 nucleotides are TGCAGTGCAACCGACAGGGGAACAGGGGCCAACGTCCTGACTTTC.